This T cell receptor (beta chain) was sequenced for a study of T cells in Graves' hyperthyroidism and ophthalmopathy (dated by TCRdb to the late 2010s). Study-level background: Peripheral blood was collected at initial diagnosis, before any treatment. To identify TCR V-J signatures that set the groups apart, the researchers used a discovery cohort of 90 to 100 patients, made up of around 42 with Graves' ophthalmopathy and some 60 with stable Graves' hyperthyroidism. Prospective prediction of ophthalmopathy was tested in an independent validation cohort consisting of 18 hyperthyroidism patients and some 16 patients who later progressed to ophthalmopathy. The roughly 91 discovery patients were randomly split 7:3 into training and test sets. The study also compared thyroid tissue and blood T-cell repertoires from a handful of Graves' hyperthyroidism patients. Once sampling was done, hyperthyroidism patients were given methimazole at a starting dose of 30 mg daily, whereas ophthalmopathy patients were given high-dose intravenous methylprednisolone. According to the paper, TCR Vbeta CDR3 sequencing was carried out on approximately 140 peripheral blood samples, which came from fewer than 50 ophthalmopathy, under 85 hyperthyroidism and 17 progressor patients.

Here is what the overall study found, with its caveats: A 13 V-J signature model separated ophthalmopathy from stable hyperthyroidism, with 87.88% sensitivity and just under 84% specificity in cross-validation and 80%/75% in testing. In validation, progression to ophthalmopathy was predicted by the model with almost 71% sensitivity and 72.22% specificity, a median of 6.5 months before onset. Most expanded thyroid clonotypes (frequency above 0.001) were also detected in blood, suggesting blood repertoires may reflect thyroid immune responses. Sample size was not statistically predetermined, and investigators were not blinded to group allocation.

About this clonotype: The clone's antigen remains unknown. No much larger clone exists at a distance of one base, and base qualities are not known.

The CDR3 has 15 amino acids, counting the end cysteine and phenylalanine. The kept DNA is CDR3 alone, 45 bases in frame from the first base. Trimming at the junction amounts to 1 base on V and 0 bases on J, and the germline ends lie 10 bases apart. The germline V gene provides CDR1 MDHEN and CDR2 SYDVKM. Hyperthyroidism patients were newly diagnosed, had a disease duration of under 2 months, and were aged 18 to 65 years. Exclusion was applied to patients with uncontrolled infections, other autoimmune diseases, pregnancy or lactation. Clinical symptoms, serum thyroxine and TRAb, thyroid ultrasound, and orbital computed tomography formed the basis for the diagnoses. Blood from progressor patients was collected at the time of first diagnosis with hyperthyroidism, before any ophthalmopathy symptoms had appeared. Ficoll-Paque density gradient centrifugation was used to isolate PBMCs from 9.5 to 10 ml of fresh peripheral blood. Progressor patients were first diagnosed with Graves' hyperthyroidism and then developed ophthalmopathy during follow-up. Total RNA was extracted with Trizol reagent, and quality was checked on an Agilent 2100 Bioanalyzer.

TCR beta CDR3 regions were amplified from RNA transcripts. The first round of RT-PCR for the TCR CDR3 was performed with the HTBI primer set and the Qiagen OneStep RT-PCR kit. A second multiplex PCR round built the libraries, followed by size selection and purification. Sequencing of the libraries was done on an Illumina HiSeq2000 using paired-end 100 bp reads. From the authors' description of their analysis: SOAPnuke was used to process the raw data, removing reads that contained adapters or uncalled bases, had a mean Phred below 15, or lacked an exact match to the constant primer or identifier. COPE v1.2.5 was used to merge high-quality paired reads, and clonotypes were defined as unique nucleotide sequences. MiTCR v1.1 was used to align clonotypes to the IMGT TRBV, TRBD and TRBJ reference segments. Analysis was restricted to V-J combinations with a frequency above 0.0001, which covered 99.2% of repertoires. The TCS score was defined as the ratio of F50 (clonal expansion) to E x V (chaos), calculated using BLOSUM62-based TCRdist between CDR3 peptides within each V-J. Welch's t-statistics and random forest reduced just over 500 V-J features to about 12, which were used in a naive Bayes classifier (R e1071). TCRdb ran its own pipeline on the public reads, namely fastp trimming at Q25 and MiXCR clone calling, and kept in-frame beta chains. Entries are consolidated by CDR3 protein sequence, retaining the most common genes and DNA. The V and J calls follow TCRdb's processing rather than the paper's. The sample data list around 340,000 distinct CDR3 sequences, and roughly 17% of these were observed just once. The top ten hold more than 30% of the sample.

The receptor comes from a woman aged 25 to 39 with Graves' hyperthyroidism that later progressed to Graves' ophthalmopathy. Sequences were obtained from blood. The chain is encoded by TRBV28 joined to TRBJ2-7, with TRBD2 tentatively as D gene (5 bases match). CDR3 sequence: CASSLFGLHSYEQYF. The DNA sequence is given as TGTGCCAGCAGTTTATTCGGACTGCACTCCTACGAGCAGTACTTC.